These 23 T cell receptor beta chains were sequenced from one sample in a study of control samples from healthy donors and cancer patients. TCRdb's table, derived via immunoSEQ multiplex PCR, lists solely in-frame clones and lacks some. There are under 200,000 clones in the sample; about 94% occur only once, and 4.1% lies in the top ten. Sequencing was carried out using blood. These receptors came from a woman in her sixties or seventies in good health.

The chain is built from TRBV19 and TRBJ1-3; a possible D gene is TRBD1 (6 bases). The V end lost 6 bases, the J end lost 6 bases, and 15 bases lay between the germline ends. CDR3 size: 14 residues. The germline V gene has CDR1 LNHDA and CDR2 SQIVND (reference sequence). The CDR3 is CASRPHRVENTIYF. The DNA for the CDR3 is TGTGCCAGTAGGCCGCACAGGGTGGAAAACACCATATATTTT. Combining the CDR3 with reference TRBV19 and TRBJ1-3 gives the whole variable domain DGGITQSPKYLFRKEGQNVTLSCEQNLNHDAMYWYRQDPGQGLRLIYYSQIVNDFQKGDIAEGYSVSREKKESFPLTVTSAQKNPTAFYLCASRPHRVENTIYFGEGSWLTVV.

V is TRBV6-2 or TRBV6-3 and J is TRBJ1-1; D call uncertain. The CDR3 covers 14 residues. Germline loops: CDR1 MNHEY, CDR2 SVGEGT. Trimming stripped 5 bases from V and 2 bases from J, with 12 bases between. CDR3: CASSPLFPNTEAFF. As DNA, the CDR3 is TGTGCCAGCAGTCCCCTGTTCCCCAACACTGAAGCTTTCTTT.

This rearrangement joins TRBV27 to TRBJ1-1; no definite D call. The germline V gene encodes CDR1 MNHEY and CDR2 SMNVEV (reference sequence). This CDR3 spans 14 amino acids. V was pared by 2 bases and J by 1 base, with 8 bases between. The CDR3 protein is CASSLEGGNTEAFF. CDR3 nucleotides: TGTGCCAGCAGTTTAGAGGGAGGGAACACTGAAGCTTTCTTT.

This clone appeared once. The chain joins TRBV19 to TRBJ2-7; the D gene is possibly TRBD2 (7 bases). Trimming removed 7 bases from V and 6 bases from J, with 19 bases in between. Germline V lookup: CDR1 LNHDA, CDR2 SQIVND (reference sequence). There are 14 residues in the CDR3. CDR3 DNA sequence: TGTGCCAGTAAGTCGACAGGAGTAGCGGGCGAGCAGTACTTC. Translation: CASKSTGVAGEQYF.

The gene calls are TRBV4-1 and TRBJ2-3, with 8 bases identical to TRBD2. The CDR3 spans 15 residues. The V gene's germline CDR1 is MGHRA and CDR2 YSYEKL. The trim removed 1 base at V and 4 bases at J, leaving 4 bases unmatched. The CDR3 DNA is TGCGCCAGCAGCCAAGTTCTCGGGGGGGCAGATACGCAGTATTTT. Its translation is CASSQVLGGADTQYF.

Written as DNA, the CDR3 is TGCGCCCGGGGAGGGGATAGCAATCAGCCCCAGCATTTT. It translates to CARGGDSNQPQHF. V is TRBV23-1 and J is TRBJ1-5; D possibly corresponds to TRBD1 (5 bases). TRBV23-1 is flagged as an ORF with uncertain function. The CDR3 spans 13 residues. V was shortened by 11 bases and J by 0 bases, with 11 bases between the two germline ends.

This clone was seen a single time. The chain is built from TRBV9 and TRBJ2-2; D might be TRBD1 (5 bases). V was cut by 3 bases and J by 2 bases, with 14 bases left in between. CDR3 length equals 16 residues. Germline CDR1 SGDLS, CDR2 YYNGEE. The CDR3 DNA sequence: TGTGCCAGCAGCGCGACAGCACCCCGTAACACCGGGGAGCTGTTTTTT. Protein: CASSATAPRNTGELFF.

The chain recombines TRBV7-2 with TRBJ2-1; 7 nucleotides agree with TRBD1. With V trimmed by 2 bases and J by 2 bases, 3 bases remained unmatched. The length of the CDR3 is 15 residues. In germline, CDR1 is SGHTA, CDR2 FQGNSA. DNA for the CDR3: TGTGCCAGCAGCTTAAGACAGGGCCCCTACAATGAGCAGTTCTTC. Protein: CASSLRQGPYNEQFF.

This sequence joins TRBV10-3 and TRBJ2-3; 9 bases line up with TRBD1. The J segment lost 0 bases and the V segment lost 6 bases, leaving 4 bases of the junction unmatched. The CDR3 length is 15 residues. Germline assignment: CDR1 ENHRY and CDR2 SYGVKD. CDR3 region: CAISPGQGSTDTQYF. CDR3 DNA sequence: TGTGCCATCAGCCCGGGACAGGGTAGCACAGATACGCAGTATTTT.

This rearrangement joins TRBV25-1 to TRBJ2-7; D is uncertain. Trimming took 5 bases from V and 6 from J, leaving 11 bases between them. The CDR3 extends over 12 amino acids. The germline V gene encodes CDR1 MGHDK and CDR2 SYGVNS. The CDR3 coding sequence is TGTGCCAGCAGTATTGGGTTCTCCGAGCAGTACTTC. This translates into CASSIGFSEQYF.

This clone was seen only once. CDR3 amino acids: CASSQRLPTNEKLFF. The CDR3 bases are TGTGCCAGCAGCCAAAGGCTGCCAACTAATGAAAAACTGTTTTTT. This chain joins TRBV3-1 (or the pseudogene TRBV3-2) and TRBJ1-4; D not certain. Germline V gene sequence: CDR1 LGHDT, CDR2 YNNKEL (reference sequence). V was trimmed by 2 bases and J by 0 bases, leaving 7 bases between them. This CDR3 comprises 15 residues.

The chain joins TRBV6-5 to TRBJ1-1; no clear D. V shed 7 bases and J shed 0 bases, with 15 bases lying between them. CDR3 length equals 15 residues. Germline V gene sequence: CDR1 MNHEY, CDR2 SVGAGI. CDR3 DNA sequence: TGTGCCAGCATTCCGGGGAGAAGGATGAACACTGAAGCTTTCTTT. Translating it yields CASIPGRRMNTEAFF.

This chain links TRBV6-5 with TRBJ1-5, with 8 nucleotides matching TRBD1. The CDR3 contains 15 residues. Unmatched junction bases numbered 6, after V lost 6 bases and J lost 2 bases. Looked up from germline, CDR1 is MNHEY and CDR2 is SVGAGI. The CDR3 here is CASRSGGRGNQPQHF. The DNA for the CDR3 is TGTGCCAGCAGATCAGGGGGCAGGGGCAATCAGCCCCAGCATTTT.

This clone appeared once. The V call is TRBV10-1, the J call TRBJ2-7, with 11 nucleotides matching TRBD1. V lost 9 bases to trimming and J lost 4 bases; unmatched junction nucleotides: 8. Germline CDR1 and CDR2: WNHNN and SYGVQD (reference sequence). The CDR3 consists of 14 residues. CDR3 amino acids: CASGLGQGVYEQYF. The CDR3, as DNA: TGCGCCAGTGGATTGGGACAGGGGGTTTACGAGCAGTACTTC.

This sequence joins TRBV7-9 and TRBJ2-3, with a tentative D call TRBD2 (5 bases). Germline CDR1 and CDR2: SEHNR and FQNEAQ (reference sequence). This CDR3 is built from 15 residues. The V end lost 5 bases, the J end lost 2 bases, and 14 bases lay between the germline ends. The CDR3 loop is CASSQSGWYTDTQYF. CDR3 DNA sequence: TGTGCCAGCAGCCAGTCGGGGTGGTACACAGATACGCAGTATTTT.

The rearrangement joins TRBV10-3 to TRBJ1-2; D possibly corresponds to TRBD1 (6 bases). CDR1 is ENHRY, CDR2 SYGVKD, per germline. The CDR3 has 14 residues. Trimming left V 3 bases short and J 8 bases short, with 16 bases between. The CDR3 sequence: CAISDSWTVRGYTF. The CDR3 nucleotides read TGTGCCATCAGTGATTCCTGGACAGTTCGGGGCTACACCTTC.

This clone appeared once. The chain recombines TRBV19 with TRBJ1-2; D gene uncertain. V was clipped by 3 bases and J by 3 bases, with 8 bases between them. The germline gives CDR1 LNHDA, CDR2 SQIVND (reference sequence). The CDR3 extends over 13 amino acids. The CDR3 DNA reads as TGTGCCAGTAGTATGTCTGGGGACTATGGCTACACCTTC. Its translation is CASSMSGDYGYTF. Combining the CDR3 with reference TRBV19 and TRBJ1-2 gives the whole variable domain DGGITQSPKYLFRKEGQNVTLSCEQNLNHDAMYWYRQDPGQGLRLIYYSQIVNDFQKGDIAEGYSVSREKKESFPLTVTSAQKNPTAFYLCASSMSGDYGYTFGSGTRLTVV.

V usage is TRBV21-1 and J usage is TRBJ1-2. TRBV21-1 counts as a pseudogene. The CDR3 consists of 16 residues. CDR3 sequence reads: CASSTRRPDLNYGYTF. The CDR3, as DNA: TGTGCCAGCAGCACCCGACGCCCAGACTTGAACTATGGCTACACCTTC.

The chain employs TRBV6-5 and TRBJ2-1, with 8 bases identical to TRBD2. This CDR3 has 15 residues. Germline CDR1 is MNHEY and CDR2 is SVGAGI. The trim removed 5 bases at V and 0 bases at J, leaving 3 bases unmatched. The CDR3 DNA reads as TGTGCCAGCAGTATCCGGGGGGGCTCCTACAATGAGCAGTTCTTC. It translates to CASSIRGGSYNEQFF.

V usage is TRBV12-3 or TRBV12-4 and J usage is TRBJ1-5; D ambiguous. V lost 5 bases and J lost 5, with 7 bases in between. The length of the CDR3 is 12 residues. CDR3: CASSPFHQPQHF. The CDR3 DNA follows: TGTGCCAGCAGTCCCTTTCATCAGCCCCAGCATTTT.

The rearrangement joins TRBV12-3 or TRBV12-4 to TRBJ2-7, with 8 bases identical to TRBD1. The CDR3 totals 13 residues. V trimming: 6 bases; J trimming: 3 bases; junction bases outside the gene matches: 4. CDR3 bases: TGTGCCAGCAGGCGTACAGGGGGCTACGAGCAGTACTTC. This translates into CASRRTGGYEQYF.

The chain employs TRBV19 and TRBJ1-4; 10 positions agree with TRBD1. V lost 6 bases and J lost 8; bases outside the gene matches: 9. The CDR3 is 15 amino acids. Germline loops: CDR1 LNHDA, CDR2 SQIVND (reference sequence). This CDR3 reads CASRKTGGYGEKLFF. The CDR3 DNA follows: TGTGCCAGTAGAAAGACAGGGGGCTATGGAGAAAAACTGTTTTTT.

This clone has a single count. Other nucleotide sequences from this sample produce the same CDR3. V usage is TRBV7-2 and J usage is TRBJ1-2; 12 bases agree with TRBD1. V lost 5 bases and J lost 8; bases outside the gene matches: 6. Germline CDR1 and CDR2: SGHTA and FQGNSA. The CDR3 sequence is 14 residues long. The CDR3 sequence is CASSRDRGRGGYTF. The DNA of the CDR3 is TGTGCCAGCAGCAGGGACAGGGGGCGGGGGGGCTACACCTTC.